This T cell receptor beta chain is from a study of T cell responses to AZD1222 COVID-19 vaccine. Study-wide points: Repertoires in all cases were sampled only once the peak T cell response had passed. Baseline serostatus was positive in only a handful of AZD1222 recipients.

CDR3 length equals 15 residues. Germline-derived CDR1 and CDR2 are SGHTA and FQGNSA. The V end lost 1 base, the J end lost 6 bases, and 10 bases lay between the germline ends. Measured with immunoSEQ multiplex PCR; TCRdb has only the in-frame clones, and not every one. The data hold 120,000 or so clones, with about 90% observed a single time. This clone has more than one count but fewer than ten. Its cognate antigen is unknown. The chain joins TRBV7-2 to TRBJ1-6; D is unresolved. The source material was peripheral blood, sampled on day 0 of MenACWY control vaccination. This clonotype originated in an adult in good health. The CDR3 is CASSLGPGGNSPLHF. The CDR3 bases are TGTGCCAGCAGCTTAGGCCCCGGAGGTAATTCACCCCTCCACTTT.